The clone carrying this TCR beta chain occurred many times. The antigen remains undetermined. Stated time point: newly diagnosed GD, antithyroid drugs for less than 3 months. RNA extracted from PBMCs served as the sequencing template. This specimen belongs to a study of regulatory T cells in long-lasting Graves disease. Findings of the study overall: Because few samples were included, accuracy may have been lower. Persistent patients shared more public clonotypes (under 3,000) than newly diagnosed patients (about 1,000).

Assembly of TCR beta libraries relied on iRepertoire HTBI primers together with Arm-PCR of CDR3 regions. One entry per CDR3 protein, called by TCRdb with MiXCR from the multiplex PCR reads. The sample lists 400,000 to 450,000 distinct CDR3 sequences; approximately 16% were seen once. The CDR3 is 15 residues long. Germline-derived CDR1 and CDR2 are DFQATT and SNEGSKA (reference sequence). The V segment lost 6 bases and the J segment 3 bases; nucleotides outside the gene matches: 9. These data are also associated with another study on T cells in Graves' hyperthyroidism and ophthalmopathy. According to that study: Graves' hyperthyroidism was deemed stable given no ophthalmopathy progression within 18 months. Through a model of 13 V-J features, ophthalmopathy was separated from stable hyperthyroidism.

The sequence was obtained from a woman aged 25 to 45 with Graves disease. Here the sequenced sample was peripheral blood mononuclear cells (PBMCs), taken at new diagnosis, from a patient treated with antithyroid drugs. This chain joins TRBV20-1 and TRBJ2-3, with TRBD2 identical over 10 bases. CDR3 sequence (DNA): TGCAGTGCCCTTGACCCGGGACTAGCGACAGATACGCAGTATTTT. Amino acid sequence: CSALDPGLATDTQYF.